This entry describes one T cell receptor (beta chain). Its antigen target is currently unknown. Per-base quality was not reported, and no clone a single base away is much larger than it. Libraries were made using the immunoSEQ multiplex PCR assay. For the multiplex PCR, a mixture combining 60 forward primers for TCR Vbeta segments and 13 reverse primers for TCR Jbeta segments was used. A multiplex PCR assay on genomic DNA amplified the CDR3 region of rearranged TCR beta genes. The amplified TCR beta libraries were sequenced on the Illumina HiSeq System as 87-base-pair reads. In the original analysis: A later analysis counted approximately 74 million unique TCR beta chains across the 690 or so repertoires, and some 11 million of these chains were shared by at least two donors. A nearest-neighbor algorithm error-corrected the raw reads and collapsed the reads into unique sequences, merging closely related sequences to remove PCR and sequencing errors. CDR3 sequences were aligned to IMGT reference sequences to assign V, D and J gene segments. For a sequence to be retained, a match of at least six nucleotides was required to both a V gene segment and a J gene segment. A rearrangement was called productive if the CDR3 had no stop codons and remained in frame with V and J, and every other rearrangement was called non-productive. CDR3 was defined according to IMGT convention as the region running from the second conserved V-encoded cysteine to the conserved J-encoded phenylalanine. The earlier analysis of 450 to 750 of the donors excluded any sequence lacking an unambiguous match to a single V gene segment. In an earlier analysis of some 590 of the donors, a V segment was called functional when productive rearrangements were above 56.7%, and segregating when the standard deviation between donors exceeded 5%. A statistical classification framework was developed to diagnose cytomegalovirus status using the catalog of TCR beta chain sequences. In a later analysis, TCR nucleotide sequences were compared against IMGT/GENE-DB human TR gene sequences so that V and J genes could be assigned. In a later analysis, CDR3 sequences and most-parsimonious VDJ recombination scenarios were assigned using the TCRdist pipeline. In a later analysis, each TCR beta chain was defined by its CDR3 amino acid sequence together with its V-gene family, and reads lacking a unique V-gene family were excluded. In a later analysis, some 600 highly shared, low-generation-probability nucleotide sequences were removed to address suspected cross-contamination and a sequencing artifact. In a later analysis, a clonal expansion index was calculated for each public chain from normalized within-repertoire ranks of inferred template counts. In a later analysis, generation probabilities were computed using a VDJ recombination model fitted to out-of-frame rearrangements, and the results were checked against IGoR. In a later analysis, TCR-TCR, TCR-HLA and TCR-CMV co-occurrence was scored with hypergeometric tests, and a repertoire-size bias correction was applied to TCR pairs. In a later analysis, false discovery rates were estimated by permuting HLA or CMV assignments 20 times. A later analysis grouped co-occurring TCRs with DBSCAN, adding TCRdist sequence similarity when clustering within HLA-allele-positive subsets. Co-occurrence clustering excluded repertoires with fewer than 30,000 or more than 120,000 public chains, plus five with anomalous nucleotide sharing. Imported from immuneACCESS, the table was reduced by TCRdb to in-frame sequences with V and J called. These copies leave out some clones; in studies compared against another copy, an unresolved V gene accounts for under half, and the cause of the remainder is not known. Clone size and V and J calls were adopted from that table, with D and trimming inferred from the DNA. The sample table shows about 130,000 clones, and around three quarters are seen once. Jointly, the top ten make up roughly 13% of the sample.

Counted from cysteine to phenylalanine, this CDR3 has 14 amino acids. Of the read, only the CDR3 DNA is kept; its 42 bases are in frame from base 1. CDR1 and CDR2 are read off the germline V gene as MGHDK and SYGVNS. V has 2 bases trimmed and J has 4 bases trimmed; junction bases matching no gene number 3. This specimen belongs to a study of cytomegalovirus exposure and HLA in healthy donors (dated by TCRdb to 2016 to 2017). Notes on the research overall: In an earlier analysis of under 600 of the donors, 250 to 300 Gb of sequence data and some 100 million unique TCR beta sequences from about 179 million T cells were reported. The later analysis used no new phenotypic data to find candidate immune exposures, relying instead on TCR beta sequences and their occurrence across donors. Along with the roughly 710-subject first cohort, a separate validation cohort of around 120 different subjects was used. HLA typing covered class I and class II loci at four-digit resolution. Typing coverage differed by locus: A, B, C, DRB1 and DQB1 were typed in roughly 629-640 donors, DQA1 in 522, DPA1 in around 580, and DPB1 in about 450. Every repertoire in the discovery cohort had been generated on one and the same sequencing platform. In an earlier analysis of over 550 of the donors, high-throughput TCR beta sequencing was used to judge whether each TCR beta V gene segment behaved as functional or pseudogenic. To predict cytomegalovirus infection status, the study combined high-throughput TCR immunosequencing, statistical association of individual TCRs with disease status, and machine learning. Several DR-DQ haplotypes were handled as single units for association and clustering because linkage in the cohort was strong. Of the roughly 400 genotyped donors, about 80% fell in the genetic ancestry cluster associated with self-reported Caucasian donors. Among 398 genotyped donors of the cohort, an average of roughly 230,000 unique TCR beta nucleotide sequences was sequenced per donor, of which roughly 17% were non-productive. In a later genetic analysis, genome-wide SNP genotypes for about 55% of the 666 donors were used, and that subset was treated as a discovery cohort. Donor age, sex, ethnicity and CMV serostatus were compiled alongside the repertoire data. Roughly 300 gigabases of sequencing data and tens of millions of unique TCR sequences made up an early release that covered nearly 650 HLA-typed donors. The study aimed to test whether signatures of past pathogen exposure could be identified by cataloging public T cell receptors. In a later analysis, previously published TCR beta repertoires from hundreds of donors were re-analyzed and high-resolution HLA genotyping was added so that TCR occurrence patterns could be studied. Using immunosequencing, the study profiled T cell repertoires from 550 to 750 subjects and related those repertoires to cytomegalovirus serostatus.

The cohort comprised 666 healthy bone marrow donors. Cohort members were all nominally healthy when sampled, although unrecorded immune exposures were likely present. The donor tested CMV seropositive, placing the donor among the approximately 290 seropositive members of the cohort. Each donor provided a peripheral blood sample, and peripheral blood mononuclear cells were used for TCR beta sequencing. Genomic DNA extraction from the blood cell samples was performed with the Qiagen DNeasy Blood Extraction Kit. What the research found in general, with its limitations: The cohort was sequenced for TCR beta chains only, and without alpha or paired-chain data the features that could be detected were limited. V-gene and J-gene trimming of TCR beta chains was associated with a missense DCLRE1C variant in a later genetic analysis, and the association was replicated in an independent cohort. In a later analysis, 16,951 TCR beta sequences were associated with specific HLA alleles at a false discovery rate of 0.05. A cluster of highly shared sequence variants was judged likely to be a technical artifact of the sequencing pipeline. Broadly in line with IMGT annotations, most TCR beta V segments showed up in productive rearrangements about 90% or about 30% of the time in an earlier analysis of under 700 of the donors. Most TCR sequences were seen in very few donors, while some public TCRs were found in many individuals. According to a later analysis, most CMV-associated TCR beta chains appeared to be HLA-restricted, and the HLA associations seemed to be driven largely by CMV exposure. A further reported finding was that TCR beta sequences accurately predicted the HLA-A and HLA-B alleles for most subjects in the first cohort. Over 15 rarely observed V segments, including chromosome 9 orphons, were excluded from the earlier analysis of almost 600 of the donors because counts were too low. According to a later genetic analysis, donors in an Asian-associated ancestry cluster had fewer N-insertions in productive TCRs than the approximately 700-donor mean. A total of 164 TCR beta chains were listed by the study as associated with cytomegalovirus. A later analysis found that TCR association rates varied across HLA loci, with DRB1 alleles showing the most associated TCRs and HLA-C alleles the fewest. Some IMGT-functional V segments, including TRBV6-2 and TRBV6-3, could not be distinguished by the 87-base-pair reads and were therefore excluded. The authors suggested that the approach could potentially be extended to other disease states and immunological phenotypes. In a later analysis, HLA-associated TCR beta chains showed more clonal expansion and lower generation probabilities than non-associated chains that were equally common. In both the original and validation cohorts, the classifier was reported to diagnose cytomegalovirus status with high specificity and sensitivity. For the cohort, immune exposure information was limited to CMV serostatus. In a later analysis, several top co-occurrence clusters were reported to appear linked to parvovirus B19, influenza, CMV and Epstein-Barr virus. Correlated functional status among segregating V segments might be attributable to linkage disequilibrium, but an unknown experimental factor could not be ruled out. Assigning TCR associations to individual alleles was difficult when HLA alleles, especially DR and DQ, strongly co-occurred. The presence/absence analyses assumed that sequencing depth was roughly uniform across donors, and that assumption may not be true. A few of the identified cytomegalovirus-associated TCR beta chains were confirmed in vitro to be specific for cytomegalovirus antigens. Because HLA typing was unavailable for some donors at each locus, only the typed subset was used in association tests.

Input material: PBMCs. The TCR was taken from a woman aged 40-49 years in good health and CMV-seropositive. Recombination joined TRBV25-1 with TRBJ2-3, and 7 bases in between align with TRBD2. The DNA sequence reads TGTGCCAGCAGTGAAGAGGGACTATCAGATACGCAGTATTTT. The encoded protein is CASSEEGLSDTQYF.